This TCR beta chain was captured in a study of spatial heterogeneity in lung cancer. Using its own MiXCR run on the 5' RACE reads, TCRdb lists one record per CDR3 protein. The sample includes 89,000 or so distinct CDR3 sequences, 15% to 25% of them seen just once. This CDR3 contains 14 residues. The V gene lost 8 bases and the J gene lost 0 bases, with 11 bases spanning the gap. Germline V lookup: CDR1 MNHEY, CDR2 SVGEGT. Noted time point: sample taken at primary tumor resection. TCRs were sequenced from unsorted whole RNA of tumor, nontumor lung or PBMC. The chain recombines TRBV6-2 or TRBV6-3 with TRBJ1-5; unclear D gene. Here the sequenced sample was PBMCs, taken at surgery. The clonotype originates from a male donor with early-stage non-small cell lung cancer. Written as DNA, the CDR3 is TGTGCCAGCCTCCCGGGCCATAGCAATCAGCCCCAGCATTTT. Its translation: CASLPGHSNQPQHF.